Below, 27 T cell receptor beta chains from the same sample are listed, as sequenced in a study of blood T cell repertoires in COVID-19. Assay used: immunoSEQ multiplex PCR; TCRdb lists only in-frame clones, some missing. The sample holds over 90,000 clones, 80% to 95% seen once. What was sequenced was peripheral blood. The source of these receptors is a woman in her 50s with COVID-19, enrolled during active disease.

The chain joins TRBV11-3 to TRBJ2-3; D gene ambiguous. The CDR3 is 13 amino acids. Looked up from germline, CDR1 is SGHNT and CDR2 is YENEEA. Trimming took 5 bases from V and 2 from J, leaving 8 bases between them. CDR3 residues: CASSHYSTDTQYF. CDR3 DNA sequence: TGTGCCAGCAGCCACTATTCCACAGATACGCAGTATTTT.

The chain couples TRBV6-5 to TRBJ2-7, with 7 bases identical to TRBD2. The ends lost 6 bases at V and 3 bases at J; junction bases unmatched: 5. The CDR3 is made up of 13 amino acids. Germline V gives CDR1 MNHEY, CDR2 SVGAGI. CDR3 sequence reads: CASSRTRDYEQYV. The CDR3 coding sequence is TGTGCCAGCAGCCGGACTAGAGACTACGAGCAGTACGTC.

J is TRBJ2-7 and V is TRBV6-5; TRBD1 aligns across 9 bases. This CDR3 contains 13 residues. CDR1 is MNHEY and CDR2 is SVGAGI in the germline V gene. With 11 bases clipped from V and 5 bases from J, the junction kept 10 bases outside the gene matches. CDR3 DNA: TGTGCCCGGGGCCGGGACAGGGTACACGAGCAGTACTTC. It codes for CARGRDRVHEQYF.

This sequence joins TRBV14 and TRBJ1-6, with D hard to call. Germline V gene sequence: CDR1 SGHDN, CDR2 FVKESK. The CDR3 has 16 residues. V lost 1 base and J 6 bases, leaving 13 bases between the germline ends. CDR3 sequence: CASSQGAPATNSPLHF. The CDR3, as DNA: TGTGCCAGCAGCCAAGGGGCCCCAGCTACTAATTCACCCCTCCACTTT. Complete variable domain (other parts from reference TRBV14 and TRBJ1-6): EAGVTQFPSHSVIEKGQTVTLRCDPISGHDNLYWYRRVMGKEIKFLLHFVKESKQDESGMPNNRFLAERTGGTYSTLKVQPAELEDSGVYFCASSQGAPATNSPLHFGNGTRLTVT.

The count of this clone is one. The V gene is TRBV13, the J gene TRBJ1-2; 8 bases agree with TRBD1. J gave up 3 bases and V 2 bases, and 11 bases lay outside the gene matches. The CDR3 is 17 amino acids. The V gene's germline CDR1 is PRHDT and CDR2 FYEKMQ (reference sequence). The CDR3 bases are TGTGCCAGCAGCTTACCCGGGACAGGAATTCTCGACTATGGCTACACCTTC. Translating gives CASSLPGTGILDYGYTF.

This clone was seen more than once but under ten times. The chain couples TRBV7-8 to TRBJ1-1; D is unresolved. V was clipped by 1 base and J by 2 bases, with 5 bases between them. This CDR3 is 13 amino acids long. Germline V gives CDR1 SGHVS, CDR2 FQNEAQ. CDR3 nucleotide sequence: TGTGCCAGCAGCTTAGGAGATAACACTGAAGCTTTCTTT. Protein product: CASSLGDNTEAFF.

This chain uses TRBV5-4 with TRBJ2-1, with TRBD1 identical over 9 bases. The CDR3 is 14 residues long. Trimming cost V 0 bases and J 14 bases; bases outside gene matches: 9. Germline lookup yields CDR1 SGHNT and CDR2 YYREEE (reference sequence). The CDR3 region has the DNA TGTGCCAGCAGCTTGGCCGGTGGGACAGGGTGGGAGTTCTTC. Translated: CASSLAGGTGWEFF.

The V and J genes are TRBV5-5 and TRBJ1-2, with D perhaps TRBD1 (6 bases). The CDR3 runs to 13 residues. The germline V gene encodes CDR1 SGHKS and CDR2 YYEKEE (reference sequence). V dropped 4 bases and J dropped 5 bases, with 12 bases sitting between them. This CDR3 reads CASSLDSTYGYTF. The CDR3 DNA is TGTGCCAGCAGCCTGGACAGTACTTATGGCTACACCTTC.

J is TRBJ1-4 and V is TRBV5-1; 7 bases are a match to TRBD1. The V gene's germline CDR1 is SGHRS and CDR2 YFSETQ. Losses at the gene ends were 7 bases for V and 5 bases for J; bases not matched to a gene: 8. CDR3 length: 14 amino acids. The CDR3 loop reads CASQSGQKNEKLFF. The DNA for the CDR3 is TGCGCCAGCCAATCGGGACAGAAGAATGAAAAACTGTTTTTT.

The count of this clone is one. CDR3 in amino acids: CASSYSELNEKLFF. The CDR3 bases are TGTGCCAGCAGTTACTCAGAACTAAATGAAAAACTGTTTTTT. This chain links TRBV6-6 with TRBJ1-4, with unresolved D. Trimming took off 0 bases at V and 5 bases at J, with 7 bases between the two ends. Germline CDR1 is MNHNY and CDR2 is SVGAGI (reference sequence). This CDR3 comprises 14 residues.

Worth noting for this clone: Other DNA sequences within the sample encode an identical CDR3. This chain connects TRBV27 to TRBJ1-5; D may be TRBD1 (5 bases). Trimming removed 2 bases at V and 3 bases at J, with 8 bases between. The germline CDR1 and CDR2 sequences are MNHEY and SMNVEV (reference sequence). The CDR3 is made up of 14 amino acids. CDR3: CASSLRGYNQPQHF. The CDR3 DNA reads TGTGCCAGCAGTTTAAGGGGCTACAATCAGCCCCAGCATTTT.

CDR3 amino acids: CAWSAPGQGKYEQYV. CDR3 nucleotide sequence: TGTGCCTGGAGTGCTCCGGGACAGGGGAAATACGAGCAGTACGTC. The genes are TRBV30 and TRBJ2-7; the match to TRBD1 covers 10 bases. The length of the CDR3 is 15 residues. V was clipped by 1 base and J by 4 bases; unmatched bases: 7. Germline V gives CDR1 GTSNPN, CDR2 SVGIG (reference sequence).

The chain links TRBV4-1 to TRBJ1-4, with 7 bases that match TRBD1. The germline gives CDR1 MGHRA, CDR2 YSYEKL. The CDR3 sequence is 15 residues long. Trimming cost V 3 bases and J 4 bases; bases outside gene matches: 5. In nucleotides, the CDR3 is TGCGCCAGCAGCCACGGGACAGTAATTAATGAAAAACTGTTTTTT. Translating gives CASSHGTVINEKLFF.

The J gene is TRBJ1-4, the V gene TRBV15, with D hard to call. Germline CDR1 is LNHNV and CDR2 is YYDKDF (reference sequence). CDR3 size: 9 residues. V dropped 0 bases and J dropped 17 bases, with 4 bases sitting between them. Here the CDR3 DNA reads TGTGCCACCAGCAGAGACACTTTTTTT. Residues: CATSRDTFF.

V and J are TRBV2 and TRBJ1-5; possibly TRBD1 for D (6 bases). The V gene lost 8 bases and the J gene lost 0 bases, with 23 bases spanning the gap. CDR1 and CDR2 from the germline V gene are SNHLY and FYNNEI. This CDR3 is built from 18 residues. The chain's CDR3 is CASGIKIEDSNSNQPQHF. DNA for the CDR3: TGTGCCAGCGGTATCAAGATCGAGGACAGTAATAGCAATCAGCCCCAGCATTTT.

The gene calls are TRBV28 and TRBJ1-5; D unclear. Germline values: CDR1 MDHEN, CDR2 SYDVKM. The CDR3 has 16 amino acids. V dropped 6 bases and J dropped 4 bases, with 19 bases sitting between them. The CDR3 loop reads CASSPGGPGKNQPQHF. Here the CDR3 DNA reads TGTGCCAGCAGCCCCGGTGGGCCCGGAAAGAATCAGCCCCAGCATTTT.

The V gene is TRBV19, the J gene TRBJ1-5; D remains ambiguous. This CDR3 contains 16 residues. Germline lookup yields CDR1 LNHDA and CDR2 SQIVND (reference sequence). V was clipped by 10 bases and J by 4 bases, with 23 bases between them. CDR3 region: CATPTEPEDLNQPQHF. As DNA, the CDR3 is TGTGCCACCCCCACCGAGCCAGAGGACTTAAATCAGCCCCAGCATTTT. Full variable domain (missing parts from reference TRBV19 and TRBJ1-5): DGGITQSPKYLFRKEGQNVTLSCEQNLNHDAMYWYRQDPGQGLRLIYYSQIVNDFQKGDIAEGYSVSREKKESFPLTVTSAQKNPTAFYLCATPTEPEDLNQPQHFGDGTRLSIL.

This chain links TRBV7-8 with TRBJ1-2, with 8 bases identical to TRBD1. V gave up 6 bases and J gave up 6 bases; unmatched junction bases: 6. This CDR3 has 13 residues. CDR1 and CDR2 from the germline V gene are SGHVS and FQNEAQ. The CDR3 region is CASSFRGPDGYTF. The CDR3, as DNA: TGTGCCAGCAGTTTCAGGGGGCCCGATGGCTACACCTTC.

The V gene is TRBV27, the J gene TRBJ1-1, with D uncertain. The germline gives CDR1 MNHEY, CDR2 SMNVEV (reference sequence). The V end was cut by 5 bases, the J end by 9 bases, with 13 bases between. The CDR3 is made up of 12 amino acids. The CDR3 sequence: CASSRGKQQAFF. CDR3 DNA: TGTGCCAGCAGTCGGGGAAAACAGCAAGCTTTCTTT.

The genes are TRBV2 and TRBJ1-1; the match to TRBD1 covers 7 bases. The germline V gene has CDR1 SNHLY and CDR2 FYNNEI. V was pared by 5 bases and J by 1 base, with 7 bases of the junction left unmatched. CDR3 length: 15 residues. CDR3 in amino acids: CASSPPGQTNTEAFF. CDR3 coding DNA: TGTGCCAGCAGTCCCCCGGGACAGACGAACACTGAAGCTTTCTTT. Looking up the rest from reference TRBV2 and TRBJ1-1 gives the full variable domain: EPEVTQTPSHQVTQMGQEVILRCVPISNHLYFYWYRQILGQKVEFLVSFYNNEISEKSEIFDDQFSVERPDGSNFTLKIRSTKLEDSAMYFCASSPPGQTNTEAFFGQGTRLTVV.

The chain joins TRBV19 to TRBJ1-3, with 7 nucleotides matching TRBD1. Germline trimming cut 5 bases from V and 5 bases from J; bases unmatched to any gene: 9. The CDR3 consists of 15 residues. Germline V CDR1 and CDR2: LNHDA, SQIVND (reference sequence). The DNA of the CDR3 is TGTGCCAGTAGTTCCAGACAGGGCGGAAGAAACACCATATATTTT. As protein: CASSSRQGGRNTIYF.

The chain uses TRBV14 and TRBJ2-7, with D perhaps TRBD1 (6 bases). This CDR3 spans 13 amino acids. Germline V gene lookup returns CDR1 SGHDN and CDR2 FVKESK. V was cut by 1 base and J by 6 bases, with 10 bases left in between. As DNA, the CDR3 is TGTGCCAGCAGCCAAGTAAGGGGGAGCGAGCAGTACTTC. It codes for CASSQVRGSEQYF.

The chain combines TRBV24-1 with TRBJ1-2; tentative D call: TRBD1 (6 bases). CDR1 and CDR2 from the germline V gene are KGHDR and SFDVKD. Trimming removed 6 bases at V and 4 bases at J, with 14 bases between. The CDR3 consists of 14 residues. CDR3: CATSRELGAYGYTF. In nucleotides, the CDR3 is TGTGCCACCAGTCGAGAGTTGGGGGCCTATGGCTACACCTTC.

This clone occurred once. The chain has TRBV2 and TRBJ1-1; 7 nucleotides align to TRBD1. Germline assignment: CDR1 SNHLY and CDR2 FYNNEI. The CDR3 totals 12 residues. Unmatched junction bases numbered 6, after V lost 8 bases and J lost 6 bases. The CDR3 region is CASPTGRPEAFF. The CDR3 DNA is TGTGCCAGCCCGACAGGGCGGCCTGAAGCTTTCTTT. The variable domain in full, with the rest retrieved from reference TRBV2 and TRBJ1-1, is EPEVTQTPSHQVTQMGQEVILRCVPISNHLYFYWYRQILGQKVEFLVSFYNNEISEKSEIFDDQFSVERPDGSNFTLKIRSTKLEDSAMYFCASPTGRPEAFFGQGTRLTVV.

This chain uses TRBV12-5 with TRBJ2-2; possible D gene TRBD1, 5 bases. The V gene lost 2 bases and the J gene lost 1 base, with 17 bases spanning the gap. This CDR3 contains 18 residues. Germline V CDR1 and CDR2: LGHNT, FRNRAP. The CDR3 DNA reads TGTGCTAGTGGTTTGACCCGTCTTCAGGGTTTGAACACCGGGGAGCTGTTTTTT. Amino acids: CASGLTRLQGLNTGELFF.

The V and J genes are TRBV19 and TRBJ2-1; D unresolved. Germline V gives CDR1 LNHDA, CDR2 SQIVND (reference sequence). The CDR3 loop spans 12 amino acids. With 5 bases removed from V and 9 bases from J, the gap between germline ends came to 11 bases. The CDR3 loop is CASSASRIEQFF. The CDR3 nucleotides are TGTGCCAGTAGTGCGTCTAGGATTGAGCAGTTCTTC.

The chain links TRBV28 to TRBJ1-2; no clear D gene. CDR1 MDHEN and CDR2 SYDVKM come from the germline V gene. The V and J ends lost 5 bases and 4 bases respectively, with 14 bases between them. CDR3 length: 14 residues. In DNA form, the CDR3 reads TGTGCCAGCAGTCTAGAGGGCAGATTCTATGGCTACACCTTC. This translates into CASSLEGRFYGYTF.